This entry describes one TCR beta chain. As yet, its antigen is unknown. TCRdb used MiXCR to reprocess the PCR reads, holding one entry per CDR3 protein. Counted here are more than 550,000 distinct CDR3 sequences, 25% occurring once; the ten biggest clones make up 0.6% to 0.9%. The source of the sample is a study of molecular identifiers for immune sequencing clone quantification. CDR3 length: 16 residues. From germline, CDR1 is SGHTA and CDR2 FQGTGA. Trimming took 4 bases from V and 5 from J; bases not matched to a gene: 3. Study results and caveats: Spiked Jurkat TCR RNA from one cell was reportedly detectable among about 910,000 naive cells.

The sample was naive CD8+ T cells from blood, with Jurkat cell RNA spiked in. Subset specified: FACS-sorted CD8+CD4-CCR7+CD45RA+ naive T cells. The sequence was collected from a human donor in good health. Some libraries in this study had Jurkat cell RNA spiked in. V and J are TRBV7-3 and TRBJ2-2; TRBD2 aligns across 14 bases. The CDR3, as DNA: TGTGCCAGCAGCTACGGACTAGCGGGAGGTACCGGGGAGCTGTTTTTT. This encodes CASSYGLAGGTGELFF.